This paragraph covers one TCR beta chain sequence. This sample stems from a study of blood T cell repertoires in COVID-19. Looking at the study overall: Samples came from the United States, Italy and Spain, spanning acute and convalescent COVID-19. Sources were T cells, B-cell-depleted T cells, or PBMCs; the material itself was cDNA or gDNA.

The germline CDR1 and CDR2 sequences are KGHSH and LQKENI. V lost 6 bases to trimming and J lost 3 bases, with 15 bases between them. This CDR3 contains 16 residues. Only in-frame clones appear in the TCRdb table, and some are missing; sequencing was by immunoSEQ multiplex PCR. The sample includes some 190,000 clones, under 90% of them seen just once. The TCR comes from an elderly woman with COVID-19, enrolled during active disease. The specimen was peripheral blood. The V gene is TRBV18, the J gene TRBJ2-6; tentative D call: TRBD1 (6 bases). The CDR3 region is CASSPGAKNGANVLTF. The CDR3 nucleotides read TGTGCCAGCTCGCCAGGGGCGAAGAATGGGGCCAACGTCCTGACTTTC.